This TCR beta chain is from a study of post-analysis software for immune sequencing data. Overall study context: Included among the disease courses, which were recorded for the cohort, were relapsing-remitting, secondary progressive and progressive-relapsing multiple sclerosis.

The study's findings and limits: Comparison with controls showed significantly lower normalized Chao1 diversity in multiple sclerosis patients.

Unique molecular identifiers featured in each of the TCR beta cDNA libraries. From 1 to 10 million T cells, hundreds of thousands of cDNA molecules were obtained. Using its own MiXCR run on the PCR reads, TCRdb lists one record per CDR3 protein. This sample has approximately 660,000 distinct CDR3 sequences; approximately 59% occur once, and the top ten carry around 11%. As for this clonotype: Its antigen remains unknown.

The specimen sequenced was blood. This receptor was taken from a girl aged 2 to 10 with multiple sclerosis.

This CDR3 is CSARLAGGNRETQYF. Here the CDR3 DNA reads TGCAGTGCTAGGCTAGCGGGAGGGAACCGAGAGACCCAGTACTTC. The V and J genes are TRBV20-1 and TRBJ2-5; 12 bases agree with TRBD2. V dropped 3 bases and J dropped 4; count of bases not matched to a gene: 6. The CDR3 contains 15 residues. Germline V CDR1 and CDR2: DFQATT, SNEGSKA (reference sequence).